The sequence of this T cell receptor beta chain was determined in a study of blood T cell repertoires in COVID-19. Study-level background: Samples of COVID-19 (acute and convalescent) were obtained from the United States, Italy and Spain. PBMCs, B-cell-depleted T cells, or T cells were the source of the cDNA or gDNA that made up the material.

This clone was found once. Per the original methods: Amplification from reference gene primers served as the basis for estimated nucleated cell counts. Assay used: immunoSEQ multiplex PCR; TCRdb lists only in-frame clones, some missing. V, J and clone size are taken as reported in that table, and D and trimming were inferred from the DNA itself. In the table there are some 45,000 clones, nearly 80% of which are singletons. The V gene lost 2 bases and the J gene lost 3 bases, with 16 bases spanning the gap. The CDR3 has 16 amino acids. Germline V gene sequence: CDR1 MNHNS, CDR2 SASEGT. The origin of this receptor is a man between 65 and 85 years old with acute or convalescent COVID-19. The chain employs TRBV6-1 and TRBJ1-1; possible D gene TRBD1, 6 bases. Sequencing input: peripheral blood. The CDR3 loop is CASSERGWLGDTEAFF. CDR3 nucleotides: TGTGCCAGCAGTGAAAGGGGGTGGCTGGGCGACACTGAAGCTTTCTTT.